This T cell receptor (beta chain) was captured in a study of vaccination effects on CD4 cells after COVID-19 (dated by TCRdb to 2022 to 2024). At the level of the whole study: Each participant received two doses of an mRNA SARS-CoV-2 vaccine, either BNT162b2 or mRNA-1273. SARS-CoV-2 spike-specific CD4+ TCR repertoires were compared before and after mRNA vaccination in COVID-19 convalescent patients and in infection-naive vaccine recipients. A total of nine to ten COVID-19 convalescent patients and several SARS-CoV-2-naive healthy vaccine recipients were included in the full study. The Oncomine TCR Beta short-read assay on an Illumina iSeq 100 was used to sequence cultures from other donors in the study.

Libraries were built with the immunoSEQ multiplex PCR assay. DNA from the CD4+ T cells that had been cultured and isolated underwent TCR beta CDR3 sequencing. The authors processed their data as follows. Non-productive TCR sequences were discarded, and reads were trimmed to the CDR3 region, with only CDR3s of 7 or more amino acids retained. The MANAFEST web app was used to identify antigen-specific clonotypes by comparing expansion in peptide wells with expansion in reference cultures. Positive clones required FDR<0.05 expansion versus reference and all other wells, odds ratio above 5, and frequency above 0.1% in two replicate wells. A clonotype was defined as cross-reactive if the clonotype was significantly expanded both in SARS-CoV-2 spike wells and in at least one common cold coronavirus spike condition. CDR3 similarity was assessed by Levenshtein distance using the stringdist R package, and unrooted trees were constructed with ape in R 3.6.1. Drawn from immuneACCESS, this table holds only the in-frame rearrangements with V and J called that TCRdb kept. Clones are partly lost; checked studies trace under half to an unresolved V gene and leave the rest unexplained. D and trimming were read from the DNA, whereas the V and J calls and clone size are those reported in that table. A total of 70,000 to 95,000 clones appear in this sample, roughly 72% of them only once. Clones ranked in the top ten supply roughly 1.7% of the sample.

Comment on this clone: This receptor's antigen is unknown. The record has no base qualities; no much larger clone is one base away.

The paper's findings and limits, for the study overall: In healthy vaccine recipients, vaccine-induced clones were almost all SARS-CoV-2 mono-reactive, with only 1 of 255 being cross-reactive with common cold coronaviruses. The study was limited by a small number of convalescent patients and lacked early post-infection timepoints. Marked clonal contraction was observed in both infection-induced and vaccine-induced clones at late post-vaccination timepoints, consistent with waning T cell responses.

V gives up 0 bases and J gives up 4 bases, and the segment between their germline ends measures 10 bases. CDR1 SGHTA and CDR2 FQGNSA are derived from the germline V gene. Taken from cysteine to phenylalanine, the CDR3 has 15 residues. The kept DNA is CDR3 alone, 45 bases in frame from the first base. In the ViraFEST assay, PBMC were stimulated with viral peptide pools, and antigen-specific CD4+ T cell clonotypes were then identified by expansion using TCR sequencing. After more than 9 days of culture, CD4+ T cells were isolated with the EasySep CD4+ T cell isolation kit. None of the healthy vaccine recipients had a prior SARS-CoV-2 infection, which was confirmed by nucleocapsid antibody tests that came back negative both before and after vaccination. Some 2 million PBMC per well were cultured with about 9.6 ug/ml peptides in IMDM containing approximately 4.6% human AB serum, about 9.6 IU/ml IL-2 and gentamicin. On days 3 and 7, half of the culture medium was replaced with fresh IL-2-containing medium. Unless otherwise noted, each peptide stimulation condition was cultured in triplicate wells. Using Ficoll-Paque Plus gradient centrifugation, PBMC were separated from whole blood and then either used fresh or cryopreserved at -140C. The overlapping peptide pools covered the spike proteins of SARS-CoV-2 and of the common cold coronaviruses HCoV-NL63, HCoV-OC43 and HCoV-229E. The QIAamp micro DNA kit was used to extract genomic DNA from the cultured CD4+ T cells.

The clonotype originates from a human donor who received a COVID-19 vaccine. The sequences come from CD4+ T cells from PBMCs cultured with HCoV-229E spike peptides, collected before COVID-19 vaccination. The cell subset or site label on this specimen signifies: HCoV-229E spike overlapping peptide pool stimulation. The chain was built from TRBV7-2 and TRBJ1-5; a tentative D match to TRBD1 spans 5 bases. This receptor has the CDR3 CASSLAGRINQPQHF. The DNA sequence is TGTGCCAGCAGCTTAGCGGGACGGATTAATCAGCCCCAGCATTTT.